This T cell receptor beta chain was sequenced during a study of T-cell memory formation after mild COVID-19. Study summary: The study found TCR clusters largely donor specific.

From germline, CDR1 is DFQATT and CDR2 SNEGSKA (reference sequence). The germline V and J ends were trimmed by 5 bases and 0 bases, with 10 bases remaining between them. This CDR3 spans 13 amino acids. Concerning this clonotype: Its antigen remains unidentified.

Whole-study results and caveats: Shrinking CD4+ clones were chiefly CM and EM; CD8+ ones were chiefly EMRA.

TCRdb used MiXCR to reprocess the 5' RACE reads, holding one entry per CDR3 protein. The table shows fewer than 450,000 distinct CDR3 sequences, with approximately 25% occurring only once. The clonotype was recovered from an adult woman who had mild COVID-19 (a few samples of this study predate the infection). Cell type and time point are not known. The gene calls are TRBV20-1 and TRBJ2-5; no definite D call. The sequencing input was PBMCs or a T cell subset sorted from them (not recorded which). Here the CDR3 reads CSAHLRYQETQYF. The CDR3 DNA reads TGCAGTGCTCACTTGCGGTACCAAGAGACCCAGTACTTC.